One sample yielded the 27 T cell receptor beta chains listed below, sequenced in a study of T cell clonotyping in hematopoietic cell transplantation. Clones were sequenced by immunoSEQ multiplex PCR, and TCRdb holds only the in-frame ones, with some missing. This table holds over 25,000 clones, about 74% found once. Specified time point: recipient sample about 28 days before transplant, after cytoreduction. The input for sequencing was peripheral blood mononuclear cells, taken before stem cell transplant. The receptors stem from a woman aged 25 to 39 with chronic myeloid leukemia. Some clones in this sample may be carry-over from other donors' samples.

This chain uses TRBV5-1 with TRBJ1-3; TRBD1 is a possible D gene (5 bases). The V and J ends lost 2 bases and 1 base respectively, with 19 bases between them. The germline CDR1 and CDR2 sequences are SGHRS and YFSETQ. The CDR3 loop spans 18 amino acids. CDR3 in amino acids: CASSLTPGLSGSGNTIYF. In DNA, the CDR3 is TGCGCCAGCAGCTTAACCCCGGGACTATCTGGGTCTGGAAACACCATATATTTT.

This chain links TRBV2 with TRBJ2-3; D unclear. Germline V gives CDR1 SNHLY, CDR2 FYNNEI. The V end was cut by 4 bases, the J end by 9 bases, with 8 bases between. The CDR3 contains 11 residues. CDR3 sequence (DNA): TGTGCCAGCAGTGTGACTGACACGCAGTATTTT. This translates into CASSVTDTQYF. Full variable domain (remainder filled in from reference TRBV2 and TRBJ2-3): EPEVTQTPSHQVTQMGQEVILRCVPISNHLYFYWYRQILGQKVEFLVSFYNNEISEKSEIFDDQFSVERPDGSNFTLKIRSTKLEDSAMYFCASSVTDTQYFGPGTRLTVL.

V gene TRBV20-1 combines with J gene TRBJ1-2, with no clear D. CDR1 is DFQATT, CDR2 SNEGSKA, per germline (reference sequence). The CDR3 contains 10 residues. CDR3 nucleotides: TGCACCCCGGGTTCCTATGGCTACACCTTC. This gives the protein CTPGSYGYTF.

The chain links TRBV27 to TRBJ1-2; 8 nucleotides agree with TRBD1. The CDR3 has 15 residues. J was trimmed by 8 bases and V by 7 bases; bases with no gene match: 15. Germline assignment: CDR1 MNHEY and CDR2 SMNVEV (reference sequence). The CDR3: CASTLGAGGLWGYTF. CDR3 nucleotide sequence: TGTGCCAGCACCCTTGGGGCAGGGGGCTTATGGGGCTACACCTTC.

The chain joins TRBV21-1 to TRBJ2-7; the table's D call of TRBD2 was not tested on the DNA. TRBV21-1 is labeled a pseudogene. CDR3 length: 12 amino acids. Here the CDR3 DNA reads TGTGCCAGCCGCTCCGAGTCCTACGAGCAGTACTTC. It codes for CASRSESYEQYF.

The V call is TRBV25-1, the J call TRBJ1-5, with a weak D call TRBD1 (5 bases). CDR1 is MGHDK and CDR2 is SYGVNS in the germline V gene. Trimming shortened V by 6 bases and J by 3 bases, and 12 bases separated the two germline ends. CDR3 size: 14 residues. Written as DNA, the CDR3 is TGTGCCAGCAGCGAAGACAGATTCAATCAGCCCCAGCATTTT. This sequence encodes CASSEDRFNQPQHF.

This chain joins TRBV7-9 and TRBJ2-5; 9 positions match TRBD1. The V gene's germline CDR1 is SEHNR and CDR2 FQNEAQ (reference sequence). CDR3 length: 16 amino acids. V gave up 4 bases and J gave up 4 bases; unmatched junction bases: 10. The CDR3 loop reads CASSSKSGTGRETQYF. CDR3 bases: TGTGCCAGCAGCTCAAAGTCCGGGACAGGGAGAGAGACCCAGTACTTC.

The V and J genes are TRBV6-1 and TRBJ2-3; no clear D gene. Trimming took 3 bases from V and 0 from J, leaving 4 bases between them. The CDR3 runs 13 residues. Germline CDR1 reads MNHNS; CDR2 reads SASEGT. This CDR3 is CASSEPSTDTQYF. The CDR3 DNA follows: TGTGCCAGCAGTGAGCCCAGCACAGATACGCAGTATTTT.

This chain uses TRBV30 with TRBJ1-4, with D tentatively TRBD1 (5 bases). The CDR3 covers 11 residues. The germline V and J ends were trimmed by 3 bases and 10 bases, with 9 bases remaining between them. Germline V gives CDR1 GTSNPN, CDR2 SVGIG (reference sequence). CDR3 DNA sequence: TGTGCCTGGAGAGTGGGGGGAAAACTGTTTTTT. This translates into CAWRVGGKLFF.

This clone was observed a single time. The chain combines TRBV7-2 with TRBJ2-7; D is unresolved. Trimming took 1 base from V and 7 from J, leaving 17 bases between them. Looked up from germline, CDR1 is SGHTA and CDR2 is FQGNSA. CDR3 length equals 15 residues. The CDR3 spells CASSLGLPAGWEQYF. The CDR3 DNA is TGTGCCAGCAGCTTAGGGTTACCCGCCGGGTGGGAGCAGTACTTC. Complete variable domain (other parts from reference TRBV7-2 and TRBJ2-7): GAGVSQSPSNKVTEKGKDVELRCDPISGHTALYWYRQSLGQGLEFLIYFQGNSAPDKSGLPSDRFSAERTGGSVSTLTIQRTQQEDSAVYLCASSLGLPAGWEQYFGPGTRLTVT.

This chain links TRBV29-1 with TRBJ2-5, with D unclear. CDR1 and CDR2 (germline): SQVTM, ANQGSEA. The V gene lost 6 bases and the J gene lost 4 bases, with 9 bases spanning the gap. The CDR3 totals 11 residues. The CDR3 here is CSVRKGETQYF. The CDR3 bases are TGCAGCGTCCGAAAAGGAGAGACCCAGTACTTC. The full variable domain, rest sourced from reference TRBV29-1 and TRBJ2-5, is SAVISQKPSRDICQRGTSLTIQCQVDSQVTMMFWYRQQPGQSLTLIATANQGSEATYESGFVIDKFPISRPNLTFSTLTVSNMSPEDSSIYLCSVRKGETQYFGPGTRLLVL.

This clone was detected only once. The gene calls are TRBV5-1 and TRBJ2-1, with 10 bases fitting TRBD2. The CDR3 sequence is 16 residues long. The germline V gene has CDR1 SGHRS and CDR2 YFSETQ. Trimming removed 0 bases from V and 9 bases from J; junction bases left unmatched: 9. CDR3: CASSLASGGANSEQFF. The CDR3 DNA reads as TGCGCCAGCAGCTTGGCGAGCGGGGGGGCCAACAGTGAGCAGTTCTTC. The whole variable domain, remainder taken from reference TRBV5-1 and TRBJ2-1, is KAGVTQTPRYLIKTRGQQVTLSCSPISGHRSVSWYQQTPGQGLQFLFEYFSETQRNKGNFPGRFSGRQFSNSRSEMNVSTLELGDSALYLCASSLASGGANSEQFFGPGTRLTVL.

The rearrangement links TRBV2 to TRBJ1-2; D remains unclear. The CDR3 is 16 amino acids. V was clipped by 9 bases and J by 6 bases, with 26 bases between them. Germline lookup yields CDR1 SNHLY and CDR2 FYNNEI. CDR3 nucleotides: TGTGCCAGTCAGACGGATTATGGAGGCCCTAAGAATGGCTACACCTTC. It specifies CASQTDYGGPKNGYTF. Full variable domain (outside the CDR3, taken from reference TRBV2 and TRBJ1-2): EPEVTQTPSHQVTQMGQEVILRCVPISNHLYFYWYRQILGQKVEFLVSFYNNEISEKSEIFDDQFSVERPDGSNFTLKIRSTKLEDSAMYFCASQTDYGGPKNGYTFGSGTRLTVV.

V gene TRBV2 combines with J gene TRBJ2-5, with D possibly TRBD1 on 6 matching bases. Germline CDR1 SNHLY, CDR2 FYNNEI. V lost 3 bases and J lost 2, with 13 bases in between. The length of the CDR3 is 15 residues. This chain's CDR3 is CASSERGTTQETQYF. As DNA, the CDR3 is TGTGCCAGCAGTGAGCGAGGGACAACTCAAGAGACCCAGTACTTC.

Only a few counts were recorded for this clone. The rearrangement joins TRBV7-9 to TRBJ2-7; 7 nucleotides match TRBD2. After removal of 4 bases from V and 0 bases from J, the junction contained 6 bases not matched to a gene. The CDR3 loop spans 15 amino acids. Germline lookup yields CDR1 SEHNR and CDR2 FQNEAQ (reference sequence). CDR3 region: CASSSIAGSSYEQYF. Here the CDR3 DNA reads TGTGCCAGCAGCTCGATAGCGGGTAGCTCCTACGAGCAGTACTTC.

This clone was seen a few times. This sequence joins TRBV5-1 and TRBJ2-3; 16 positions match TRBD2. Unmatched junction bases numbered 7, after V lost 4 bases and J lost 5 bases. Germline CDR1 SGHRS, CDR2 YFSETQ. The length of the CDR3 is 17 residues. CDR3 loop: CASSRGLAGGRIDTQYF. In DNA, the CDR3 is TGCGCCAGCAGCAGGGGACTAGCGGGGGGGCGGATAGATACGCAGTATTTT.

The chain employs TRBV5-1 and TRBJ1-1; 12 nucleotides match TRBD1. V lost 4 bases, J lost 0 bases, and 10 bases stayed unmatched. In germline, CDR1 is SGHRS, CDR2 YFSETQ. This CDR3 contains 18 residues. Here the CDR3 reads CASSPGTGGWKVNTEAFF. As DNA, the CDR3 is TGCGCCAGCAGCCCGGGGACAGGGGGCTGGAAAGTGAACACTGAAGCTTTCTTT. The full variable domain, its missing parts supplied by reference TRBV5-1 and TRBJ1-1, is KAGVTQTPRYLIKTRGQQVTLSCSPISGHRSVSWYQQTPGQGLQFLFEYFSETQRNKGNFPGRFSGRQFSNSRSEMNVSTLELGDSALYLCASSPGTGGWKVNTEAFFGQGTRLTVV.

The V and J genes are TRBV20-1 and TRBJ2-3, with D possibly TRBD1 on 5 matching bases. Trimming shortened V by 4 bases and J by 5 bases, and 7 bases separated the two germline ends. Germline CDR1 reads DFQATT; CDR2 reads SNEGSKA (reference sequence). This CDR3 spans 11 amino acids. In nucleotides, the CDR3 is TGCAGTGCTATCCAGGGAGATACGCAGTATTTT. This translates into CSAIQGDTQYF.

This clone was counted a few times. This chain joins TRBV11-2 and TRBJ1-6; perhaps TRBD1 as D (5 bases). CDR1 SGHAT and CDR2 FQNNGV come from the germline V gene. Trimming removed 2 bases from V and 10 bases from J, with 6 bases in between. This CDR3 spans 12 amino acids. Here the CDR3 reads CASSLKGSPLHF. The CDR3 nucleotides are TGTGCCAGCAGCTTAAAGGGGTCACCCCTCCACTTT.

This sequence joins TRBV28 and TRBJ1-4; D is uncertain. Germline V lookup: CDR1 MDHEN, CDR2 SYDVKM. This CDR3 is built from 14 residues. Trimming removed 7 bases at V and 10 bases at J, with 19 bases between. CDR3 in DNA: TGTGCCAGCACTAACCGCGAGCGGGTGGGAAAACTGTTTTTT. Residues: CASTNRERVGKLFF.

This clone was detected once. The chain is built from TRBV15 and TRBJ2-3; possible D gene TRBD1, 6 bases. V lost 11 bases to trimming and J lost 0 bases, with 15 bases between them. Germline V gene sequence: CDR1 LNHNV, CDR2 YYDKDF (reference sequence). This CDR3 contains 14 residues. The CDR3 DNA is TGTGCCGCCCGTCTGGGGGCTAGCACAGATACGCAGTATTTT. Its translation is CAARLGASTDTQYF.

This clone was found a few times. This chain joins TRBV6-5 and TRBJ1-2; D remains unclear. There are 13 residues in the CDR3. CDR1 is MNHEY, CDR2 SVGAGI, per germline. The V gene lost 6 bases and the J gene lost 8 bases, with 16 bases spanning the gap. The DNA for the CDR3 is TGTGCCAGCAGCCCCCCCCTGGCGGGGGGCTACACCTTC. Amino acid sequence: CASSPPLAGGYTF.

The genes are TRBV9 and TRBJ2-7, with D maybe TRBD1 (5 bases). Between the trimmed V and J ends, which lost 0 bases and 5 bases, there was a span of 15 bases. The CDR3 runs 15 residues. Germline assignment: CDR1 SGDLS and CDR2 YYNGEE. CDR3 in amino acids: CASSVVKGPNHEQYV. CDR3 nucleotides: TGTGCCAGCAGCGTAGTAAAGGGGCCGAACCACGAGCAGTACGTC.

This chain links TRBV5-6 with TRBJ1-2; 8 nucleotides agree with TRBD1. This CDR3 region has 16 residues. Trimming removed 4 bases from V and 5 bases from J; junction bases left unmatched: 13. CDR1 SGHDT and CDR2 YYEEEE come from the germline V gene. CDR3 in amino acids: CASSPGGQGAWYGYTF. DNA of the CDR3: TGTGCCAGCAGCCCAGGGGGGCAGGGGGCTTGGTATGGCTACACCTTC.

The CDR3 loop reads CASSSNSGQGDYTF. As DNA, the CDR3 is TGTGCCAGCAGTTCAAACTCCGGACAGGGAGACTACACCTTC. V usage is TRBV6-5 and J usage is TRBJ1-2, with TRBD1 matching 8 bases. V lost 4 bases to trimming and J lost 10 bases; unmatched junction nucleotides: 11. Germline V gene lookup returns CDR1 MNHEY and CDR2 SVGAGI. This CDR3 contains 14 residues.

The DNA of the CDR3 is TGTGCCAGCCGGGACGACCTAGAAAAACTGTTTTTT. As protein: CASRDDLEKLFF. The chain links TRBV2 to TRBJ1-4, with D tentatively TRBD1 (5 bases). The CDR3 is made up of 12 amino acids. Germline assignment: CDR1 SNHLY and CDR2 FYNNEI. Trimming cost V 8 bases and J 8 bases, with 12 bases left between them.

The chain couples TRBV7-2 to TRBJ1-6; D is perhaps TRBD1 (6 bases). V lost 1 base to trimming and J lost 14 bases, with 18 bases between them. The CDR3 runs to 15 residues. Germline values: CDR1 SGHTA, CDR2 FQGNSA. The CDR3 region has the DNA TGTGCCAGCAGCTTAGAAGCTCAGGGGATCGGATCCCTCCACTTT. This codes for CASSLEAQGIGSLHF.